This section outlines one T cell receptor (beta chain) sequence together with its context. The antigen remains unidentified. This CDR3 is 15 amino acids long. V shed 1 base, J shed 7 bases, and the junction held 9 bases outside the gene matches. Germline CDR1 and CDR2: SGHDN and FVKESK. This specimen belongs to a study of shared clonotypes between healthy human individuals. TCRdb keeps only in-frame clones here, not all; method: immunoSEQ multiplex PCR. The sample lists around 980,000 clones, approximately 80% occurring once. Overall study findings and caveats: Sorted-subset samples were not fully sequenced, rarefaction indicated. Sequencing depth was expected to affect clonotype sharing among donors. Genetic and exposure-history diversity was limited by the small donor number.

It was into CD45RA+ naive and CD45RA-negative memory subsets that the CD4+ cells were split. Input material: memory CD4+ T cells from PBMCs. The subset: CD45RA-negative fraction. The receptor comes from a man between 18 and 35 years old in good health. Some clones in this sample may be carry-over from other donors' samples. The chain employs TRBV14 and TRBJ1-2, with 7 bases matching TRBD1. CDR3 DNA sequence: TGTGCCAGCAGCCAAGCTGGTTGGCAGGGGGTTGGCTACACCTTC. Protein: CASSQAGWQGVGYTF.